Each of the 11 T cell receptor beta chains below was sequenced from the same sample in a study of monozygotic twins with inflammatory bowel disease. TCRdb re-called the 5' RACE reads, yielding one record per CDR3 amino acid sequence without DNA. The sample's table shows approximately 340,000 distinct CDR3 sequences. The sample comprised blood. These receptors originate from a human donor with ulcerative colitis or Crohn's disease, or a healthy co-twin of an affected twin (not recorded which).

V is TRBV5-1 and J is TRBJ2-5; TCRdb gives TRBD1 as the D gene, but with no DNA this cannot be confirmed. Looked up from germline, CDR1 is SGHRS and CDR2 is YFSETQ. CDR3 length equals 15 residues. The CDR3 loop is CASSSPGGLQETQYF.

The V gene is TRBV30, the J gene TRBJ1-6; TCRdb names TRBD1, which stays unverified in the absence of DNA. Germline V gene data show CDR1 as GTSNPN and CDR2 as SVGIG (reference sequence). This CDR3 comprises 15 residues. The CDR3 reads CAWRRSGTANSPLHF.

The V and J genes are TRBV2 and TRBJ1-4; TCRdb names TRBD1, which stays unverified in the absence of DNA. The CDR3 is 19 amino acids. Germline lookup yields CDR1 SNHLY and CDR2 FYNNEI. CDR3 sequence: CASKIRDRRVQRRDEKLFF.

The J gene is TRBJ2-3, the V gene TRBV10-3; lacking DNA, the TRBD2 call made by TCRdb goes unchecked. The germline CDR1 and CDR2 sequences are ENHRY and SYGVKD. The CDR3 loop spans 15 amino acids. This CDR3 is CASGLTSGSSDTQYF.

This chain uses TRBV5-1 with TRBJ1-4; the D call of TRBD1 rests on TCRdb alone, since no DNA is present to check it. Germline V lookup: CDR1 SGHRS, CDR2 YFSETQ. The CDR3 sequence is 16 residues long. CDR3: CASSPSGQGGGEKLFF.

The genes are TRBV7-2 and TRBJ2-3. The germline CDR1 and CDR2 sequences are SGHTA and FQGNSA. This CDR3 contains 14 residues. The CDR3 loop reads CASSLDGSGDTQYF.

The chain employs TRBV12-3 or TRBV12-4 and TRBJ2-3; TCRdb designates TRBD1, a call that cannot be tested without DNA. The CDR3 is made up of 15 amino acids. CDR3 in amino acids: CASSFKGGRADTQYF.

The V gene is TRBV5-6, the J gene TRBJ1-1. The CDR3 covers 12 residues. The germline gives CDR1 SGHDT, CDR2 YYEEEE. CDR3 protein: CASSLMEPEAFF.

The rearrangement links TRBV5-1 to TRBJ2-7; TCRdb calls TRBD1, which cannot be checked without DNA. The length of the CDR3 is 14 residues. The germline V gene has CDR1 SGHRS and CDR2 YFSETQ. CDR3: CASSIGQLTYEQYF.

This chain connects TRBV20-1 to TRBJ2-5; TCRdb outputs TRBD2, but without DNA this stays unchecked. Germline V gene sequence: CDR1 DFQATT, CDR2 SNEGSKA (reference sequence). The CDR3 is 15 residues long. The CDR3: CSASGTSGGQETQYF.

The chain joins TRBV27 to TRBJ1-2. CDR3 size: 13 residues. From germline, CDR1 is MNHEY and CDR2 SMNVEV (reference sequence). CDR3 sequence: CASSEDSYYGYTF.